This T cell receptor (beta chain) was retrieved from a study of cytomegalovirus exposure and HLA in healthy donors. V lost 10 bases to trimming and J lost 7 bases, with 10 bases between them. In germline, CDR1 is MDHEN, CDR2 SYDVKM. CDR3 length equals 10 residues. The method was immunoSEQ multiplex PCR; TCRdb's version includes in-frame clones alone and lacks a portion of them. The sample holds approximately 100,000 clones, about 87% seen once. Source material: PBMCs. The TCR originated in a woman under 30 in good health and CMV-seropositive. The V call is TRBV28, the J call TRBJ1-2, with D possibly being TRBD1 (6 bases). CDR3 nucleotide sequence: TGTGCCACCCAAGGGGGTGGCTACACCTTC. Its translation is CATQGGGYTF.